A selection of T cell receptor beta chains follows, all from one sample in a study of blood T cell repertoires in COVID-19. Profiled with immunoSEQ multiplex PCR; TCRdb holds only in-frame clones, not every one. The sample consists of around 140,000 clones, approximately 87% of them appearing once. Sequenced material: peripheral blood. The receptors come from a man aged 45-65 years with active COVID-19. CDR3s include the opening cysteine and the closing phenylalanine or tryptophan. Fields, in order: CDR3 length, clone size, D gene, V gene, J gene, CDR3 protein, CDR3 DNA. A D gene is named only where the DNA matches it firmly. Clone sizes are given selectively: once, few, many, or a class where the clone is expanded.

>18|once|TRBD2|TRBV5-4|TRBJ2-6
CASSLRTSGYSGANVLTF
TGTGCCAGCAGCTTGCGGACTAGCGGGTACTCTGGGGCCAACGTCCTGACTTTC
>15|.|TRBD1|TRBV7-6|TRBJ1-1
CASSPRQGTGLEAFF
TGTGCCAGCAGCCCCCGACAGGGAACGGGACTTGAAGCTTTCTTT
>13|.|.|TRBV27|TRBJ1-1
CASTRTVNTEAFF
TGTGCCAGCACCAGGACAGTGAACACTGAAGCTTTCTTT
>16|many|TRBD1|TRBV4-1|TRBJ2-7
CASSQDLGRGFPEQYF
TGCGCCAGCAGCCAAGACCTTGGCAGGGGGTTTCCCGAGCAGTACTTC
>13|.|.|TRBV18|TRBJ2-1
CASSLGQGLEQFF
TGTGCCAGCTCATTGGGTCAGGGCCTCGAGCAGTTCTTC
>14|once|.|TRBV9|TRBJ1-1
CASSVGTKKPEAFF
TGTGCCAGCAGCGTAGGGACTAAAAAGCCTGAAGCTTTCTTT
>14|.|.|TRBV28|TRBJ1-1
CASSPSRGNTEAFF
TGTGCCAGCAGTCCCTCGAGAGGGAACACTGAAGCTTTCTTT
>15|.|.|TRBV4-1|TRBJ1-2
CASSQGLLGSYGYTF
TGCGCCAGCAGCCAAGGCCTTCTCGGGAGCTATGGCTACACCTTC
>13|.|.|TRBV3-1/TRBV3-2|TRBJ1-1
CASSLQGSAEAFF
TGTGCCAGCAGCCTCCAGGGGTCCGCTGAAGCTTTCTTT
>14|.|TRBD1|TRBV5-1|TRBJ1-5
CASSFGQGGQPQHF
TGCGCCAGCAGTTTCGGACAGGGCGGGCAGCCCCAGCATTTT
>13|.|.|TRBV9|TRBJ2-7
CASSVSTGYEQYF
TGTGCCAGCAGCGTAAGCACAGGCTACGAGCAGTACTTC
>15|once|TRBD1|TRBV3-1/TRBV3-2|TRBJ1-4
CASRGRQGVNEKLFF
TGTGCCAGCAGAGGGAGACAGGGAGTGAATGAAAAACTGTTTTTT
>14|.|TRBD1|TRBV3-1/TRBV3-2|TRBJ1-6
CASSLGTEGSPLHF
TGTGCCAGCAGCCTCGGGACAGAGGGTTCACCCCTCCACTTT
>11|once|.|TRBV19|TRBJ2-7
CASKQGYEQYF
TGTGCCAGTAAGCAGGGCTACGAGCAGTACTTC
>15|.|.|TRBV10-3|TRBJ2-3
CASCLGLTSTDTQYF
TGTGCCTCCTGCCTGGGGCTTACTAGCACAGATACGCAGTATTTT
>15|.|TRBD2|TRBV6-5|TRBJ2-3
CASSYSSGGAFGQYF
TGTGCCAGCAGTTACTCTAGCGGGGGGGCCTTCGGGCAGTATTTT
>13|.|.|TRBV6-5|TRBJ1-1
CASSQHPNTEAFF
TGTGCCAGCAGTCAACACCCGAACACTGAAGCTTTCTTT
>15|.|.|TRBV7-6|TRBJ2-2
CASSLNPNVPGELFF
TGTGCCAGCAGCTTAAATCCCAATGTCCCCGGGGAGCTGTTTTTT
>15|.|TRBD1|TRBV5-1|TRBJ2-7
CASSSHPRQGYEQYF
TGCGCCAGCAGCTCACACCCGAGACAGGGTTACGAGCAGTACTTC
>11|.|.|TRBV19|TRBJ2-5
CASTQGKTQYF
TGTGCCAGTACTCAGGGAAAGACCCAGTACTTC
>15|.|TRBD2|TRBV5-4|TRBJ2-7
CASSQDSRTGGEQYF
TGTGCCAGCAGCCAAGACAGCCGAACGGGGGGAGAGCAGTACTTC
>16|.|.|TRBV11-2|TRBJ2-7
CASSVLPWGTYYEQYF
TGTGCCAGCAGCGTATTGCCCTGGGGGACATACTACGAGCAGTACTTC
>15|.|.|TRBV5-6|TRBJ2-7
CASSLGVAPGHEQYF
TGTGCCAGCAGCTTGGGGGTTGCCCCAGGTCACGAGCAGTACTTC
>13|.|.|TRBV3-1/TRBV3-2|TRBJ2-3
CASSHSAADTQYF
TGTGCCAGCAGCCATAGCGCAGCAGATACGCAGTATTTT
>16|.|TRBD1|TRBV7-8|TRBJ2-7
CASSLRTGDSSYEQYF
TGTGCCAGCAGCTTAAGGACAGGGGATAGCTCCTACGAGCAGTACTTC
>16|.|.|TRBV15|TRBJ2-7
CATSRVGDLDAYEQYF
TGTGCCACCAGCAGAGTCGGAGACTTAGACGCCTACGAGCAGTACTTC
>16|.|.|TRBV15|TRBJ1-1
CATSRDRGALNTEAFF
TGTGCCACCAGCAGAGACCGGGGAGCCTTGAACACTGAAGCTTTCTTT
>12|.|.|TRBV6-6|TRBJ2-7
CASRGLDHEQYF
TGTGCCAGCAGGGGGCTCGACCACGAGCAGTACTTC
>13|few|.|TRBV7-3|TRBJ2-1
CASSPGRDNEQFF
TGTGCCAGCAGCCCAGGTAGAGACAATGAGCAGTTCTTC
>15|.|.|TRBV4-1|TRBJ2-7
CASSQVPGISYEQYF
TGCGCCAGCAGCCAAGTCCCAGGGATCTCCTACGAGCAGTACTTC
>15|.|.|TRBV6-5|TRBJ1-2
CASSPGRETNYGYTF
TGTGCCAGCAGCCCCGGTAGGGAGACTAACTATGGCTACACCTTC
>15|few|TRBD1|TRBV25-1|TRBJ1-4
CASRRQGGSNEKLFF
TGTGCCAGCAGACGACAGGGGGGATCTAATGAAAAACTGTTTTTT
>13|.|.|TRBV5-6|TRBJ1-2
CASSSTGWDGYTF
TGTGCCAGCAGCTCCACAGGGTGGGATGGCTACACCTTC